What follows is one T cell receptor (beta chain) and its context. This sample was included in a study of blood T cell repertoires in COVID-19. V was clipped by 7 bases and J by 0 bases, with 9 bases between them. Per germline, CDR1 ENHRY and CDR2 SYGVKD. The CDR3 is 13 amino acids. Symptom resolution, clearance, or two negative PCRs marked the recovered donors of Cohort 3. The assay was immunoSEQ multiplex PCR, and TCRdb's table has in-frame clones only and misses some. The sample lists about 280,000 clones; about 90% were seen once. The source of this sequence is a woman aged 60 to 75 who had recovered from COVID-19. The sequencing input was PBMCs or T cells enriched from blood (not recorded which). J is TRBJ1-1 and V is TRBV10-3, with D unclear. CDR3 bases: TGTGCCATCATGCTTGGGCTGAACACTGAAGCTTTCTTT. Protein: CAIMLGLNTEAFF.